The rows below give T cell receptor beta chains drawn from one sample of a study of memory CD8 T cells in hepatitis C reinfection. Clones were sequenced by immunoSEQ multiplex PCR, and TCRdb holds only the in-frame ones, with some missing. The repertoire holds some 40,000 clones, 88% seen once, with 1.2% in the top ten. The sample taken for sequencing was naive CD8+ T cells sorted from blood. These receptors all come from a man younger than 35 with hepatitis C virus infection. Each CDR3 is given with its conserved first and last residue. The D gene is left open where the match is weak. Clone size is shown for a subset of rows, as once, few, many or a class of expanded clone.

J | V | D | size | DNA | CDR3
TRBJ1-4 | TRBV4-1 | NA | NA | TGCGCCAGCAGCACCATGGGAGGTGAAAAACTGTTTTTT | CASSTMGGEKLFF
TRBJ1-1 | TRBV4-1 | NA | few | TGCGCCAGCAGCCAATCGGCGGTAAACACTGAAGCTTTCTTT | CASSQSAVNTEAFF
TRBJ1-1 | TRBV2 | TRBD1 | few | TGTGCCAGCAGTGAGGGGACAGTTATGAACACTGAAGCTTTCTTT | CASSEGTVMNTEAFF
TRBJ2-1 | TRBV11-1 | NA | once | TGTGCCAGCAGCTTAGAACGGCACGCAAGGGGTGAGCAGTTCTTC | CASSLERHARGEQFF
TRBJ2-2 | TRBV28 | NA | NA | TGTGCCAGCAGTTTTCTAGATCTTAACACCGGGGAGCTGTTTTTT | CASSFLDLNTGELFF
TRBJ2-6 | TRBV9 | TRBD2 | once | TGTGTCAGCAGCGTGGGACTAGCGGGTCTCTCTGGGGCCAACGTCCTGACTTTC | CVSSVGLAGLSGANVLTF
TRBJ2-7 | TRBV5-4 | NA | NA | TGTGCCAGCAGCTCCGCTAGCGACGAGCAGTACTTC | CASSSASDEQYF
TRBJ2-1 | TRBV21-1 | NA | NA | TGTGCCAGCAGCAAAATTCCCCTAGCGGGAAGAAATAGGTCCTACAATGAGCAGTTCTTC | CASSKIPLAGRNRSYNEQFF
TRBJ2-6 | TRBV11-1 | NA | NA | TGTGCCAGCAGCTTAGCCATCTCTGGGGCCAACGTCCTGACTTTC | CASSLAISGANVLTF
TRBJ2-7 | TRBV7-9 | TRBD1 | once | TGTGCCAGCAGCTTAGGGGGACAGGCTGGCAAGTACTTC | CASSLGGQAGKYF
TRBJ2-1 | TRBV5-4 | TRBD2 | NA | TGTGCCAACCGGGGGGAAGGGGTAGATGAGCAGTTCTTC | CANRGEGVDEQFF
TRBJ2-4 | TRBV5-1 | TRBD2 | NA | TGCGCCAGCAGCTCGGGACTAGCGGGGATAGCCAAAAACATTCAGTACTTC | CASSSGLAGIAKNIQYF
TRBJ2-5 | TRBV9 | NA | NA | TGTGCCAGCAGCGTAGGGGTGGAGCGAGAGACCCAGTACTTC | CASSVGVERETQYF
TRBJ2-5 | TRBV29-1 | TRBD1 | NA | TGCAGCGTTGAATATCCGGGACAGCAAGAGACCCAGTACTTC | CSVEYPGQQETQYF
TRBJ2-5 | TRBV7-6 | NA | NA | TGTGCCAGCAGCTCCCTAGAGACCCAGTACTTC | CASSSLETQYF
TRBJ2-3 | TRBV7-2 | TRBD2 | NA | TGTGCCAGCAGCTTCCTTAGCGGGGGGGGCACAGATACGCAGTATTTT | CASSFLSGGGTDTQYF
TRBJ2-5 | TRBV4-3 | TRBD2 | NA | TGCGCCAGCAGCCAAGAGCGGGGGGGCCAAGAGACCCAGTACTTC | CASSQERGGQETQYF
TRBJ1-1 | TRBV5-6 | NA | NA | TGTGCCAGCAGCTTGTCTCTCACTGAAGCTTTCTTT | CASSLSLTEAFF
TRBJ1-1 | TRBV13 | NA | NA | TGTGCCAGCAGCTCTCAGGGGTTGGGGACTGAAGCTTTCTTT | CASSSQGLGTEAFF
TRBJ2-3 | TRBV27 | NA | NA | TGTGCCAGCAGTTCCGCAACCAGGGGACCTGGCACAGATACGCAGTATTTT | CASSSATRGPGTDTQYF
TRBJ1-5 | TRBV19 | NA | NA | TGTGCCAGTAGCCATGGACAATTGCCCCAGCATTTT | CASSHGQLPQHF
TRBJ2-1 | TRBV4-1 | TRBD2 | NA | TGCGCCAGCAGCCCAGGGACTAGCGGGAGGAATGAGCAGTTCTTC | CASSPGTSGRNEQFF
TRBJ2-7 | TRBV7-9 | TRBD2 | NA | TGTGCCAGCAGCGTGGGACTAGCGGCCTACGAGCAGTACTTC | CASSVGLAAYEQYF
TRBJ2-1 | TRBV19 | TRBD2 | NA | TGTGCCAGTAGTATAGGTGCGGGAGGGTACAATGAGCAGTTCTTC | CASSIGAGGYNEQFF
TRBJ1-5 | TRBV4-1 | NA | few | TGCGCCAGCAGCCCTTACATGGATCAGCCCCAGCATTTT | CASSPYMDQPQHF
TRBJ2-7 | TRBV6-1 | TRBD1 | NA | TGTGCCAGCAGTGAGGACAGGGCGCTATCCTACGAGCAGTACTTC | CASSEDRALSYEQYF
TRBJ2-7 | TRBV7-8 | NA | NA | TGTGCCAGCAGCTTAAAGGGAGAGGACGAGCAGTACTTC | CASSLKGEDEQYF
TRBJ1-2 | TRBV6-5 | NA | NA | TGTGCCAGCAGAAAACAGAGCCCGACCTATGGCTACACCTTC | CASRKQSPTYGYTF
TRBJ2-1 | TRBV7-9 | NA | once | TGTGCCGGCAGCTTAGGCGGTTTCGGGATGGCCTACAATGAGCAGTTCTTC | CAGSLGGFGMAYNEQFF
TRBJ2-7 | TRBV19 | TRBD1 | NA | TGTGCCAGTAGGCCCGGGACAGGAGTCCTCTACGAGCAGTACTTC | CASRPGTGVLYEQYF
TRBJ2-7 | TRBV2 | TRBD1 | few | TGTGCCAGCAGTGAGGAAACAGGGGAGACCTACGAGCAGTACTTC | CASSEETGETYEQYF
TRBJ2-5 | TRBV7-9 | TRBD2 | NA | TGTGCCAGCAGCCCGGGACTAGAAGAGACCCAGTACTTC | CASSPGLEETQYF
TRBJ2-3 | TRBV4-1 | TRBD2 | NA | TGCGCCAGCAGCCAAGGCTTCCCAGCGGGAGATACAGATACGCAGTATTTT | CASSQGFPAGDTDTQYF
TRBJ2-7 | TRBV2 | NA | NA | TGTGCCAGCAGTGACCTGGCGGGATCCTACGAGCAGTACTTC | CASSDLAGSYEQYF
TRBJ2-3 | TRBV11-2 | TRBD2 | NA | TGTGCCAGCAGCTTAGATTCCTTGGGACTAGTCGGAGATACGCAGTATTTT | CASSLDSLGLVGDTQYF
TRBJ1-2 | TRBV29-1 | NA | NA | TGCAGCGTTGAAGATCCTCTGGCTCGGGACTATGGCTACACCTTC | CSVEDPLARDYGYTF
TRBJ1-2 | TRBV29-1 | TRBD1 | NA | TGCAGCTCCTACTACAGGGGGAAGGCTGATGGCTACACCTTC | CSSYYRGKADGYTF
TRBJ2-5 | TRBV5-4 | TRBD1 | NA | TGTGCCAGCAGCACTACCGAGACAGGGCGAGTAGGGGAGACCCAGTACTTC | CASSTTETGRVGETQYF
TRBJ2-3 | TRBV9 | TRBD2 | once | TGTGCCAGCAGCGACCTAGCGGGGGGGCCTGGTACGCAGTATTTT | CASSDLAGGPGTQYF
TRBJ1-2 | TRBV5-1 | NA | NA | TGCGCCAGCAGCCCTCTGGGCCCAGGTCATGGCTACACCTTC | CASSPLGPGHGYTF
TRBJ2-6 | TRBV5-1 | NA | NA | TGCGCCAGCAGCCCAGCGCTGGGGGCGGGCTCTGGGGCCAACGTCCTGACTTTC | CASSPALGAGSGANVLTF
TRBJ1-6 | TRBV4-1 | NA | NA | TGCGCCAGCAGCCAAGGCCCGAGCTCCTATAATTCACCCCTCCACTTT | CASSQGPSSYNSPLHF
TRBJ2-2 | TRBV5-6 | NA | NA | TGTGCCAGCAGCCTGGGACTCGGATTGAACACCGGGGAGCTGTTTTTT | CASSLGLGLNTGELFF
TRBJ1-4 | TRBV30 | NA | NA | TGTGCCTGGAGTGTACGACAGGTTAATGAAAAACTGTTTTTT | CAWSVRQVNEKLFF
TRBJ1-3 | TRBV7-9 | NA | NA | TGTGCCAGCAGCTTAATCAGCCGGAGCTCTGGAAACACCATATATTTT | CASSLISRSSGNTIYF
TRBJ2-7 | TRBV6-1 | TRBD1 | NA | TGTGCCAGCACCGAGACGACAGGGGCCCAGGGCGAGCAGTACTTC | CASTETTGAQGEQYF
TRBJ2-7 | TRBV6-6 | NA | NA | TGTGCCAGCAGCCCCAGCCGGGGTCCCTACGAGCAGTACTTC | CASSPSRGPYEQYF
TRBJ2-3 | TRBV7-9 | TRBD2 | NA | TGTGCCAGCAGCCCTGGGGAGGGAGATACGCAGTATTTT | CASSPGEGDTQYF